Following are 8 T cell receptor beta chains from one sample sequenced in a study of blood T cell repertoires in COVID-19. TCRdb keeps only in-frame clones here, not all; method: immunoSEQ multiplex PCR. In the table there are approximately 86,000 clones, 80% of which are singletons. The sample was peripheral blood. The receptors stem from a woman in her 70s with acute or convalescent COVID-19.

CDR3 sequence: CASSIAGNSYNEQFF. CDR3 DNA sequence: TGTGCCAGCAGTATAGCGGGAAACTCCTACAATGAGCAGTTCTTC. The J gene is TRBJ2-1, the V gene TRBV5-6; 8 nucleotides match TRBD2. The CDR3 is 15 amino acids. Trimming cost V 5 bases and J 0 bases; bases outside gene matches: 4. Germline V gene data show CDR1 as SGHDT and CDR2 as YYEEEE.

This chain uses TRBV7-6 with TRBJ2-1, with TRBD2 identical over 14 bases. Trimming removed 3 bases from V and 10 bases from J; junction bases left unmatched: 14. CDR1 is SGHVS and CDR2 is FNYEAQ in the germline V gene. The CDR3 is 18 amino acids. DNA of the CDR3: TGTGCCAGCAGCTTGGCAGTCAGACTAGCGGGAGGGCCGGGGGAGCAGTTCTTC. Translating it yields CASSLAVRLAGGPGEQFF. Full variable domain (outside the CDR3, taken from reference TRBV7-6 and TRBJ2-1): GAGVSQSPRYKVTKRGQDVALRCDPISGHVSLYWYRQALGQGPEFLTYFNYEAQQDKSGLPNDRFSAERPEGSISTLTIQRTEQRDSAMYRCASSLAVRLAGGPGEQFFGPGTRLTVL.

The gene calls are TRBV19 and TRBJ1-4; maybe TRBD1 (5 bases). Germline V lookup: CDR1 LNHDA, CDR2 SQIVND (reference sequence). The CDR3 covers 15 residues. Trimming removed 3 bases from V and 7 bases from J, with 15 bases in between. The CDR3 here is CASSMRSGIGEKLFF. CDR3 sequence (DNA): TGTGCCAGTAGTATGCGATCAGGGATCGGTGAAAAACTGTTTTTT.

This sequence joins TRBV6-5 and TRBJ1-6; D gene uncertain. Germline V lookup: CDR1 MNHEY, CDR2 SVGAGI. The CDR3 extends over 13 amino acids. V lost 5 bases and J 11 bases, leaving 13 bases between the germline ends. The CDR3 region is CASSKLPGAPLHF. The CDR3 DNA is TGTGCCAGCAGTAAACTTCCGGGAGCACCCCTCCACTTT.

This clone appeared once. J is TRBJ2-3 and V is TRBV19, with D tentatively TRBD2 (6 bases). The CDR3 spans 15 residues. V lost 6 bases and J 2 bases, leaving 15 bases between the germline ends. CDR1 and CDR2 (germline): LNHDA, SQIVND (reference sequence). The CDR3 sequence: CASSPRERITDTQYF. CDR3 nucleotides: TGTGCCAGTAGCCCCCGGGAGCGGATCACAGATACGCAGTATTTT. Complete variable domain (other parts from reference TRBV19 and TRBJ2-3): DGGITQSPKYLFRKEGQNVTLSCEQNLNHDAMYWYRQDPGQGLRLIYYSQIVNDFQKGDIAEGYSVSREKKESFPLTVTSAQKNPTAFYLCASSPRERITDTQYFGPGTRLTVL.

This clone turned up a few times. The chain has TRBV7-6 and TRBJ1-6, with TRBD1 as a possible D gene (5 bases). The CDR3 extends over 15 amino acids. With 1 base removed from V and 6 bases from J, the gap between germline ends came to 10 bases. Germline lookup yields CDR1 SGHVS and CDR2 FNYEAQ. The CDR3 coding sequence is TGTGCCAGCAGCTTAGACGCAGGGTCTAATTCACCCCTCCACTTT. Amino acid sequence: CASSLDAGSNSPLHF.

The genes are TRBV29-1 and TRBJ2-3; 8 bases agree with TRBD2. V lost 7 bases to trimming and J lost 6 bases; unmatched junction nucleotides: 12. This CDR3 is 14 amino acids long. Germline V gives CDR1 SQVTM, CDR2 ANQGSEA. Here the CDR3 reads CSALMSGSGDTQYF. CDR3 DNA: TGCAGCGCCCTAATGAGCGGGAGCGGCGATACGCAGTATTTT.

In its sample, this clone was seen a few times. The chain employs TRBV2 and TRBJ1-5; the D gene is possibly TRBD1 (6 bases). The V and J ends lost 1 base and 2 bases respectively, with 12 bases between them. The germline CDR1 and CDR2 sequences are SNHLY and FYNNEI. CDR3 length: 16 residues. Here the CDR3 DNA reads TGTGCCAGCAGTGAAGTTGCCAGGGGAGGCAATCAGCCCCAGCATTTT. It specifies CASSEVARGGNQPQHF.